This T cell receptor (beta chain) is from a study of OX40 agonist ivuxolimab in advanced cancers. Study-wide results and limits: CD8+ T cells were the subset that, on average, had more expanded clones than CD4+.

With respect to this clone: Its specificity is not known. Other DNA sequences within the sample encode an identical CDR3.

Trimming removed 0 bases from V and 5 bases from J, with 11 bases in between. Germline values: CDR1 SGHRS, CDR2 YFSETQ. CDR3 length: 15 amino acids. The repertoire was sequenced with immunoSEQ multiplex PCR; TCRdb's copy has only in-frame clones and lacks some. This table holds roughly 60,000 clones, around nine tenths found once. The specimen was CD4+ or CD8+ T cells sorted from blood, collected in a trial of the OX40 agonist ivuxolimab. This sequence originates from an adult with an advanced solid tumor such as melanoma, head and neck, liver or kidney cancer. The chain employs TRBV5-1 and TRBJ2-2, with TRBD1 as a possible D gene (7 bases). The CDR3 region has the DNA TGCGCCAGCAGCTTGGCAGGGGGGAATACCGGGGAGCTGTTTTTT. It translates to CASSLAGGNTGELFF.